The 20 T cell receptor beta chains in this list originate from one sample, sequenced in a study of cytomegalovirus exposure and HLA in healthy donors (dated 2017 in TCRdb). Receptor amplification or capture employed the immunoSEQ multiplex PCR assay. For the multiplex PCR, a mixture combining 60 forward primers for TCR Vbeta segments and 13 reverse primers for TCR Jbeta segments was used. Here the immuneACCESS table is served through TCRdb, limited to in-frame sequences with V and J called. Missing clones are a known gap in these copies; in checked studies unresolved V genes cover under half, and the rest lacks a known reason. Here the sample has over 150,000 clones; about 71% occur a single time. The ten largest clonotypes hold 2.5% to 3% of the sample. Material: PBMCs. Source of these receptors: a woman aged 40 to 55 in good health and CMV-seropositive.

The J gene is TRBJ1-1, the V gene TRBV19; tentatively, D is TRBD1 (5 bases). Germline V gene sequence: CDR1 LNHDA, CDR2 SQIVND (reference sequence). Trimming left V 7 bases short and J 2 bases short, with 14 bases between. The CDR3 covers 14 residues. CDR3 amino acids: CASIRGRANTEAFF. The CDR3 coding sequence is TGTGCCAGTATACGAGGCAGGGCCAACACTGAAGCTTTCTTT.

This chain links TRBV4-1 with TRBJ2-3, with 8 bases matching TRBD2. The CDR3 length is 15 residues. V trimming: 5 bases; J trimming: 2 bases; junction bases outside the gene matches: 6. Germline V gene lookup returns CDR1 MGHRA and CDR2 YSYEKL. Here the CDR3 reads CASSALAGSTDTQYF. DNA of the CDR3: TGCGCCAGCAGCGCCCTAGCGGGCTCCACAGATACGCAGTATTTT.

This sequence joins TRBV28 and TRBJ2-7; D possibly corresponds to TRBD1 (7 bases). This CDR3 contains 16 residues. The V gene lost 5 bases and the J gene lost 2 bases, with 19 bases spanning the gap. The V gene's germline CDR1 is MDHEN and CDR2 SYDVKM. CDR3 DNA sequence: TGTGCCAGCAGTCCAGGGGGGCCGGACGTGCCCTACGAGCAGTACTTC. Amino acid sequence: CASSPGGPDVPYEQYF.

This sequence joins TRBV28 and TRBJ2-7; 11 positions match TRBD2. CDR1 is MDHEN and CDR2 is SYDVKM in the germline V gene. This CDR3 spans 14 amino acids. V lost 6 bases and J lost 5; bases outside the gene matches: 6. This chain's CDR3 is CASRLAGEDHEQYF. The DNA of the CDR3 is TGTGCCAGCAGACTAGCGGGAGAGGATCACGAGCAGTACTTC.

The chain combines TRBV5-1 with TRBJ2-3; TRBD1 might be the D (6 bases). The V and J ends lost 4 bases and 5 bases respectively, with 14 bases between them. Germline CDR1 SGHRS, CDR2 YFSETQ. The CDR3 runs 14 residues. The CDR3 DNA reads as TGCGCCAGCAGCCAGGGGACCCATGAAGATACGCAGTATTTT. Translation: CASSQGTHEDTQYF.

The J gene is TRBJ2-7, the V gene TRBV18; a weak D match, TRBD2 (6 bases). The CDR3 is made up of 14 amino acids. Trimming removed 6 bases from V and 4 bases from J, with 16 bases in between. Germline V CDR1 and CDR2: KGHSH, LQKENI. CDR3 nucleotide sequence: TGTGCCAGCTCCCGGGGGACCCAGTCGTACGAGCAGTACTTC. It specifies CASSRGTQSYEQYF.

This clone appeared once. The genes are TRBV9 and TRBJ2-7; TRBD1 agrees at 8 bases. CDR3 length equals 14 residues. Germline assignment: CDR1 SGDLS and CDR2 YYNGEE. V lost 6 bases to trimming and J lost 2 bases; unmatched junction nucleotides: 7. CDR3 sequence: CASTPGQVPYEQYF. The CDR3 DNA reads TGTGCCAGCACCCCGGGACAGGTTCCCTACGAGCAGTACTTC.

This clone was recorded only once. The V call is TRBV7-3, the J call TRBJ2-7; 12 positions match TRBD2. Germline-derived CDR1 and CDR2 are SGHTA and FQGTGA. Trimming at V came to 5 bases and at J to 5 bases, leaving 4 bases not matched to a gene. The CDR3 consists of 14 residues. The DNA for the CDR3 is TGTGCCAGCAGCATGACTAGCGGGGGCGACGAGCAGTACTTC. Encoded protein: CASSMTSGGDEQYF. The full variable domain, its missing parts supplied by reference TRBV7-3 and TRBJ2-7, is GAGVSQTPSNKVTEKGKYVELRCDPISGHTALYWYRQSLGQGPEFLIYFQGTGAADDSGLPNDRFFAVRPEGSVSTLKIQRTERGDSAVYLCASSMTSGGDEQYFGPGTRLTVT.

This chain joins TRBV6-6 and TRBJ1-3; D is possibly TRBD1 (6 bases). Trimming took 6 bases from V and 4 from J, leaving 13 bases between them. The CDR3 sequence is 14 residues long. The germline CDR1 and CDR2 sequences are MNHNY and SVGAGI (reference sequence). In nucleotides, the CDR3 is TGTGCCAGCAGCCAACAGGGTCTAGGAAACACCATATATTTT. It codes for CASSQQGLGNTIYF.

This clone has more than one count but fewer than ten. The chain is built from TRBV29-1 and TRBJ1-1, with D hard to call. The CDR3 contains 12 residues. Germline-derived CDR1 and CDR2 are SQVTM and ANQGSEA. V lost 7 bases and J lost 1, with 10 bases in between. The CDR3 spells CSGVRANTEAFF. CDR3 nucleotide sequence: TGCAGCGGTGTTCGAGCGAACACTGAAGCTTTCTTT. The entire variable domain, with the rest obtained from reference TRBV29-1 and TRBJ1-1, is as follows: SAVISQKPSRDICQRGTSLTIQCQVDSQVTMMFWYRQQPGQSLTLIATANQGSEATYESGFVIDKFPISRPNLTFSTLTVSNMSPEDSSIYLCSGVRANTEAFFGQGTRLTVV.

Only one count was recorded for this clone. The rearrangement links TRBV6-9 to TRBJ2-7, with D possibly matching TRBD1 (6 bases). The germline V and J ends were trimmed by 3 bases and 3 bases, with 15 bases remaining between them. This CDR3 contains 15 residues. Germline CDR1 and CDR2: MNHGY and SVAAGI. The CDR3 spells CASSYRGFRFYEQYF. In DNA, the CDR3 is TGTGCCAGCAGTTACAGGGGATTCCGCTTCTACGAGCAGTACTTC.

The rearrangement joins TRBV5-6 to TRBJ2-1; D is undetermined. From germline, CDR1 is SGHDT and CDR2 YYEEEE. CDR3 length: 16 amino acids. V was shortened by 2 bases and J by 0 bases, with 12 bases between the two germline ends. As DNA, the CDR3 is TGTGCCAGCAGCTTAGAGGTAGCAGTCTCCTACAATGAGCAGTTCTTC. Translating gives CASSLEVAVSYNEQFF.

As concerns this clone: One end of the junction is discordant with germline, which a read error may explain. The rearrangement links TRBV7-2 to TRBJ1-5, with D possibly matching TRBD1 (5 bases). This CDR3 comprises 14 residues. Germline V lookup: CDR1 SGHTA, CDR2 FQGNSA. The CDR3 here is CASSLFQGNEPQNF. DNA for the CDR3: TGTGCCAGCAGCTTATTTCAGGGTAACGAGCCCCAGAATTTT. Combining the CDR3 with reference TRBV7-2 and TRBJ1-5 gives the whole variable domain GAGVSQSPSNKVTEKGKDVELRCDPISGHTALYWYRQSLGQGLEFLIYFQGNSAPDKSGLPSDRFSAERTGGSVSTLTIQRTQQEDSAVYLCASSLFQGNEPQNFGDGTRLSIL.

This clone turned up a few times. This chain connects TRBV4-3 to TRBJ2-3; 7 bases fit TRBD1. Trimming at V came to 4 bases and at J to 5 bases, leaving 6 bases not matched to a gene. CDR1 is LGHNA and CDR2 is YSLEER in the germline V gene. The CDR3 runs 14 residues. CDR3 nucleotides: TGCGCCAGCAGCCTTAATCGACAGGGAGATACGCAGTATTTT. Protein sequence: CASSLNRQGDTQYF.

This chain joins TRBV6-5 and TRBJ2-1; 7 bases agree with TRBD1. This CDR3 has 14 amino acids. J was trimmed by 5 bases and V by 6 bases; bases with no gene match: 7. Germline V gene sequence: CDR1 MNHEY, CDR2 SVGAGI. The CDR3: CASSDRAVNNEQFF. In DNA, the CDR3 is TGTGCCAGCAGCGACAGGGCGGTAAACAATGAGCAGTTCTTC.

Details on this clone: The junction departs from germline at one end; a sequencing error may be responsible. The V gene is TRBV4-1, the J gene TRBJ1-2; the D is unclear. This CDR3 region has 15 residues. Germline assignment: CDR1 MGHRA and CDR2 YSYEKL. The CDR3 is CASSQEEGSGDGYPF. DNA of the CDR3: TGCGCCAGCAGCCAAGAGGAGGGATCCGGGGATGGCTACCCCTTC.

The J gene is TRBJ1-2, the V gene TRBV6-6, with 10 bases matching TRBD1. V was pared by 7 bases and J by 6 bases, with 8 bases of the junction left unmatched. There are 14 residues in the CDR3. Germline V CDR1 and CDR2: MNHNY, SVGAGI (reference sequence). CDR3 region: CASTKNDRGHGYTF. The CDR3 coding sequence is TGTGCCAGCACCAAAAACGACAGGGGGCATGGCTACACCTTC.

CDR3 in DNA: TGTGCCAGCAGTCAGAGGACAGGGCCTCAGCCCCAGCATTTT. This sequence encodes CASSQRTGPQPQHF. The chain recombines TRBV27 with TRBJ1-5, with TRBD1 matching over 8 bases. This CDR3 region has 14 residues. Germline CDR1 MNHEY, CDR2 SMNVEV (reference sequence). Unmatched junction bases numbered 6, after V lost 5 bases and J lost 6 bases.

This clone showed up just once. J is TRBJ2-2 and V is TRBV7-9, with D tentatively TRBD2 (6 bases). This CDR3 spans 14 amino acids. Trimming cost V 8 bases and J 2 bases, with 12 bases left between them. Germline-derived CDR1 and CDR2 are SEHNR and FQNEAQ (reference sequence). Here the CDR3 DNA reads TGTGCCAGCTTAGGGAGGACTAACACCGGGGAGCTGTTTTTT. It translates to CASLGRTNTGELFF.

The genes are TRBV7-9 and TRBJ2-7; 8 nucleotides line up with TRBD1. This CDR3 region has 14 residues. Germline trimming cut 5 bases from V and 6 bases from J; bases unmatched to any gene: 9. CDR1 and CDR2 (germline): SEHNR, FQNEAQ (reference sequence). The CDR3 region is CASSILDRDGEQYF. The CDR3 DNA reads TGTGCCAGCAGCATCCTGGACAGGGATGGCGAGCAGTACTTC.